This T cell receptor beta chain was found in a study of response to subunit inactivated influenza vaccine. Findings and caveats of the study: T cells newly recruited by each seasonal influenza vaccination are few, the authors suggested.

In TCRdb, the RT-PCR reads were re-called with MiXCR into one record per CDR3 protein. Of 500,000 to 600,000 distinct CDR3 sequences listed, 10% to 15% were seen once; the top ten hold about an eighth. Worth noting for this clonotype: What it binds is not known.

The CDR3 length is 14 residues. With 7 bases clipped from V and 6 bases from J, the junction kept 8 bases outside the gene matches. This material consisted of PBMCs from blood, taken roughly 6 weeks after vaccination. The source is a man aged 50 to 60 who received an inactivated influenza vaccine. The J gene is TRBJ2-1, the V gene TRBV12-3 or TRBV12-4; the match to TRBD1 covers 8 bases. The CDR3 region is CASKPGTGRNEQFF. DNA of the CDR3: TGTGCCAGCAAACCCGGGACAGGACGCAATGAGCAGTTCTTC.